The 26 T cell receptor beta chains given below trace back to one sample, sequenced in a study of shared clonotypes between healthy human individuals. Assay used: immunoSEQ multiplex PCR; TCRdb lists only in-frame clones, some missing. The table lists 740,000 or so clones, approximately 73% of them singletons, with roughly 1.9% in the top ten. Sequenced sample: memory CD4+ T cells sorted from blood. Documented subset: CD45RA-negative fraction. The receptors derive from a young woman in good health.

The chain employs TRBV6-4 and TRBJ2-1; TRBD2 aligns across 11 bases. V gave up 6 bases and J gave up 8 bases; unmatched junction bases: 9. The CDR3 is 15 residues long. From germline, CDR1 is MRHNA and CDR2 SNTAGT. In DNA form, the CDR3 reads TGTGCCAGCAGCGCGGGACTAGCGGATCCCCATGAGCAGTTCTTC. This codes for CASSAGLADPHEQFF.

The chain is built from TRBV19 and TRBJ2-1; the D gene is possibly TRBD2 (6 bases). CDR1 LNHDA and CDR2 SQIVND come from the germline V gene (reference sequence). This CDR3 is built from 16 residues. The V gene lost 3 bases and the J gene lost 5 bases, with 17 bases spanning the gap. The CDR3 is CASSIVPFGLHNEQFF. CDR3 bases: TGTGCCAGTAGTATCGTCCCATTCGGACTACACAATGAGCAGTTCTTC.

This chain connects TRBV4-1 to TRBJ1-2; D unresolved. The CDR3 has 14 residues. V was clipped by 1 base and J by 7 bases, with 13 bases between them. The germline V gene has CDR1 MGHRA and CDR2 YSYEKL. Written as DNA, the CDR3 is TGCGCCAGCAGCCAAGTTGGGGATTGGGGTGGCTACACCTTC. It encodes CASSQVGDWGGYTF.

This clone was recorded only once. This chain joins TRBV7-9 and TRBJ1-5; D gene uncertain. V lost 5 bases and J lost 9, with 17 bases in between. This CDR3 region has 14 residues. Germline loops: CDR1 SEHNR, CDR2 FQNEAQ (reference sequence). This CDR3 is CASSPDGLVGPQHF. CDR3 nucleotides: TGTGCCAGCAGCCCAGATGGGCTGGTAGGGCCCCAGCATTTT.

The V gene is TRBV5-3, the J gene TRBJ2-7; 7 positions agree with TRBD2. TRBV5-3 falls under the ORF class, with uncertain function. V lost 7 bases and J lost 2; bases outside the gene matches: 24. The CDR3 consists of 19 residues. The DNA for the CDR3 is TGTGCCAGAGGGTCCCCGGGACTACAACCTCAAAGGGTGCCCTACGAGCAGTACTTC. This codes for CARGSPGLQPQRVPYEQYF.

This chain joins TRBV27 and TRBJ1-3; D unclear. Germline CDR1 MNHEY, CDR2 SMNVEV (reference sequence). Trimming pared 4 bases from V and 1 base from J, leaving 11 bases between. This CDR3 spans 15 amino acids. The CDR3 nucleotides are TGTGCCAGCAGTTCCGTGAGAGGTTCTGGAAACACCATATATTTT. This sequence encodes CASSSVRGSGNTIYF.

The chain couples TRBV5-1 to TRBJ2-5, with 8 nucleotides matching TRBD1. This CDR3 comprises 16 residues. Trimming at V came to 2 bases and at J to 0 bases, leaving 6 bases not matched to a gene. Germline lookup yields CDR1 SGHRS and CDR2 YFSETQ. The CDR3 DNA sequence: TGCGCCAGCAGCTTAGGGACAGGTGGGGACCAAGAGACCCAGTACTTC. Amino acids: CASSLGTGGDQETQYF.

J is TRBJ2-2 and V is TRBV6-1; D not certain. V was shortened by 6 bases and J by 7 bases, with 3 bases between the two germline ends. CDR1 MNHNS and CDR2 SASEGT come from the germline V gene. The CDR3 totals 10 residues. CDR3 DNA sequence: TGTGCCAGCAGGGTCGGGGAGCTGTTTTTT. Translating it yields CASRVGELFF.

This clone has only a few counts. The chain has TRBV5-1 and TRBJ2-5; 7 bases are shared with TRBD1. The CDR3 has 14 amino acids. The germline V gene encodes CDR1 SGHRS and CDR2 YFSETQ. Trimming at V came to 4 bases and at J to 7 bases, leaving 10 bases not matched to a gene. CDR3 in amino acids: CASSVGTDQLTQYF. In nucleotides, the CDR3 is TGCGCCAGCAGCGTAGGGACAGATCAGTTGACCCAGTACTTC.

In regard to this clone: This same CDR3 is encoded by further DNA sequences in the sample. This rearrangement joins TRBV7-2 to TRBJ1-5; perhaps TRBD1 as D (6 bases). CDR1 SGHTA and CDR2 FQGNSA come from the germline V gene. There are 15 residues in the CDR3. Trimming pared 6 bases from V and 0 bases from J, leaving 12 bases between. The CDR3 loop is CASSSDSLSNQPQHF. The DNA of the CDR3 is TGTGCCAGCAGTTCGGACAGCCTTAGCAATCAGCCCCAGCATTTT.

In its sample, this clone was seen once. The chain carries TRBV5-4 and TRBJ2-5; TRBD2 matches at 12 bases. CDR3 length: 16 residues. From germline, CDR1 is SGHNT and CDR2 YYREEE (reference sequence). V dropped 2 bases and J dropped 5; count of bases not matched to a gene: 7. CDR3 coding DNA: TGTGCCAGCAGCTTTGGGAGACTAGCGGGAGTGGAGACCCAGTACTTC. This codes for CASSFGRLAGVETQYF.

This clone was counted a few times. V usage is TRBV5-6 and J usage is TRBJ1-2; D uncertain. The CDR3 is made up of 15 amino acids. V gave up 3 bases and J gave up 4 bases, with 16 bases separating them. Germline V gene data show CDR1 as SGHDT and CDR2 as YYEEEE. Written as DNA, the CDR3 is TGTGCCAGCAGCTCGCAATATCGGGCAGTCTATGGCTACACCTTC. It translates to CASSSQYRAVYGYTF.

The chain links TRBV7-3 to TRBJ2-1; D unclear. Trimming stripped 2 bases from V and 6 bases from J, with 5 bases between. The CDR3 is 12 residues long. The germline CDR1 and CDR2 sequences are SGHTA and FQGTGA. The CDR3 bases are TGTGCCAGCAGCTTAGTCAGCAATGAGCAGTTCTTC. It encodes CASSLVSNEQFF.

The chain uses TRBV19 and TRBJ1-1; D gene ambiguous. Between the trimmed V and J ends, which lost 7 bases and 3 bases, there was a span of 21 bases. The germline V gene encodes CDR1 LNHDA and CDR2 SQIVND (reference sequence). There are 16 residues in the CDR3. The DNA of the CDR3 is TGTGCCAGTACCATCCCCGGCCGGGCACGGGACACTGAAGCTTTCTTT. This encodes CASTIPGRARDTEAFF.

This sequence joins TRBV18 and TRBJ1-1, with D uncertain. Germline lookup yields CDR1 KGHSH and CDR2 LQKENI. V shed 3 bases and J shed 10 bases, with 18 bases lying between them. CDR3 size: 14 residues. DNA of the CDR3: TGTGCCAGCTCACCGAGGGAAGAGGTCTTGGGAGCTTTCTTT. Its translation is CASSPREEVLGAFF.

The chain couples TRBV4-2 to TRBJ2-5, with 8 nucleotides matching TRBD2. Germline CDR1 reads LGHNA; CDR2 reads YNFKEQ. The CDR3 totals 15 residues. V lost 4 bases, J lost 4 bases, and 8 bases stayed unmatched. CDR3 sequence reads: CASSPGQRELETQYF. In DNA form, the CDR3 reads TGTGCCAGCAGCCCGGGGCAGCGGGAGTTAGAGACCCAGTACTTC.

This clone was picked up one time. The chain recombines TRBV2 with TRBJ1-2; the D is unclear. The V gene's germline CDR1 is SNHLY and CDR2 FYNNEI. The CDR3 has 12 residues. V lost 8 bases and J 2 bases, leaving 9 bases between the germline ends. The CDR3 DNA reads as TGTGCCAGCGGTCGCAGCAACTATGGCTACACCTTC. It specifies CASGRSNYGYTF. The whole variable domain, filled in from reference TRBV2 and TRBJ1-2, reads EPEVTQTPSHQVTQMGQEVILRCVPISNHLYFYWYRQILGQKVEFLVSFYNNEISEKSEIFDDQFSVERPDGSNFTLKIRSTKLEDSAMYFCASGRSNYGYTFGSGTRLTVV.

This chain links TRBV7-2 with TRBJ1-2, with a tentative D call TRBD1 (6 bases). V dropped 5 bases and J dropped 2 bases, with 18 bases sitting between them. The germline V gene has CDR1 SGHTA and CDR2 FQGNSA. CDR3 length equals 16 residues. CDR3 residues: CASSPQQGSLNYGYTF. CDR3 coding DNA: TGTGCCAGCAGCCCACAACAGGGTTCACTGAACTATGGCTACACCTTC.

The CDR3 sequence: CASSLAGGKGGELFF. Written as DNA, the CDR3 is TGTGCCAGCAGCTTGGCAGGGGGAAAGGGCGGGGAGCTGTTTTTT. This chain links TRBV5-4 with TRBJ2-2; 7 positions agree with TRBD1. In germline, CDR1 is SGHNT, CDR2 YYREEE (reference sequence). V lost 0 bases and J lost 7; bases outside the gene matches: 6. This CDR3 has 15 amino acids.

In DNA form, the CDR3 reads TGTGCCAGCAGCCCACCGGGACAGGGAGTCGTGTTGAACACTGAAGCTTTCTTT. Translating gives CASSPPGQGVVLNTEAFF. The rearrangement joins TRBV28 to TRBJ1-1; the match to TRBD1 covers 9 bases. Germline lookup yields CDR1 MDHEN and CDR2 SYDVKM. Losses at the gene ends were 6 bases for V and 0 bases for J; bases not matched to a gene: 14. This CDR3 spans 18 amino acids.

This clone has just a few counts. J is TRBJ2-2 and V is TRBV7-3, with 9 bases identical to TRBD1. The CDR3 extends over 15 amino acids. The ends lost 4 bases at V and 2 bases at J; junction bases unmatched: 2. From germline, CDR1 is SGHTA and CDR2 FQGTGA. The CDR3 is CASSSQGANTGELFF. For the CDR3, the DNA is TGTGCCAGCAGCTCACAGGGGGCTAACACCGGGGAGCTGTTTTTT.

The rearrangement links TRBV29-1 to TRBJ2-3; D unresolved. Trimming pared 2 bases from V and 4 bases from J, leaving 10 bases between. Germline loops: CDR1 SQVTM, CDR2 ANQGSEA. This CDR3 contains 13 residues. The CDR3 region is CSVEMGWADTQYF. In DNA form, the CDR3 reads TGCAGCGTTGAAATGGGTTGGGCAGATACGCAGTATTTT.

About this clone: This sample also contains other DNA sequences that code for the same CDR3. In nucleotides, the CDR3 is TGTGCCAGCAGCTTGTTAGGAGTAAACACTGAAGCTTTCTTT. The encoded protein is CASSLLGVNTEAFF. V usage is TRBV5-6 and J usage is TRBJ1-1, with no clear D. Between the trimmed V and J ends, which lost 1 base and 2 bases, there was a span of 9 bases. Germline assignment: CDR1 SGHDT and CDR2 YYEEEE. The CDR3 runs to 14 residues.

The rearrangement links TRBV2 to TRBJ2-6; D remains ambiguous. Germline V lookup: CDR1 SNHLY, CDR2 FYNNEI. V was clipped by 7 bases and J by 0 bases, with 7 bases between them. This CDR3 region has 14 residues. Here the CDR3 DNA reads TGTGCCAGCACCCAGAACTCTGGGGCCAACGTCCTGACTTTC. It specifies CASTQNSGANVLTF. Full variable domain (outside the CDR3, taken from reference TRBV2 and TRBJ2-6): EPEVTQTPSHQVTQMGQEVILRCVPISNHLYFYWYRQILGQKVEFLVSFYNNEISEKSEIFDDQFSVERPDGSNFTLKIRSTKLEDSAMYFCASTQNSGANVLTFGAGSRLTVL.

The chain is built from TRBV28 and TRBJ2-7; TRBD1 matches 9 bases. This CDR3 spans 14 amino acids. J gave up 3 bases and V 7 bases, and 7 bases lay outside the gene matches. Per the germline V gene, CDR1 is MDHEN and CDR2 is SYDVKM. CDR3 loop: CASTPRDRDYEQYF. In DNA, the CDR3 is TGTGCCAGCACTCCCCGGGACAGGGACTACGAGCAGTACTTC.

This clone was observed a single time. The V and J genes are TRBV6-5 and TRBJ1-5; tentative D call: TRBD1 (6 bases). The germline CDR1 and CDR2 sequences are MNHEY and SVGAGI. This CDR3 spans 13 amino acids. Trimming left V 11 bases short and J 5 bases short, with 16 bases between. The CDR3 loop reads CASSGGLDQPQHF. The CDR3 DNA reads as TGTGCCTCTTCTGGGGGGCTGGATCAGCCCCAGCATTTT.